This T cell receptor beta chain was identified in a study of blood T cells in healthy people across ages. Study-level results: Comparison with aged donors showed that long-lived donors had more naive CD4+ cells and higher diversity.

Primers used in a second PCR of roughly 6 to 11 cycles were a sample-barcoded 5' primer and a J-beta primer mix. Sequencing of every sample gave 3 million or more CDR3-containing paired-end reads. One entry per CDR3 protein, called by TCRdb with MiXCR from the 5' RACE reads. The sample has 1.5 million to 2 million distinct CDR3 sequences, roughly 27% seen once. Trimming took 0 bases from V and 0 from J; bases not matched to a gene: 9. Germline-derived CDR1 and CDR2 are MNHEY and SVGAGI. CDR3 size: 19 residues. Only a few counts were recorded for this clonotype. The antigen remains undetermined. Sequenced sample: blood. The receptor was isolated from a woman in her 30s in good health. The V and J genes are TRBV6-5 and TRBJ2-3; TRBD2 matches at 10 bases. The CDR3 coding sequence is TGTGCCAGCAGTTACTCGACCCTAGCGGGGGAGTCTAGCACAGATACGCAGTATTTT. Translating gives CASSYSTLAGESSTDTQYF.